The present entry profiles one T cell receptor beta chain with its context. This CDR3 is 12 amino acids long. With 3 bases removed from V and 3 bases from J, the gap between germline ends came to 6 bases. The germline V gene has CDR1 MDHEN and CDR2 SYDVKM. This sample is drawn from a study of blood T cell repertoires in COVID-19. Study in general: The samples span acute and convalescent COVID-19 from the United States, Italy and Spain. In each case, the material was cDNA or gDNA derived from T cells, B-cell-depleted T cells, or PBMCs.

In the authors' methods: Quantification of nucleated cells was approximated via reference gene primer amplification. Using immunoSEQ multiplex PCR, the repertoire was profiled, and TCRdb retains in-frame clones only, with some absent. That table gives V, J and clone size, and the DNA gave D and trimming. The sample has about 120,000 clones, roughly 80% seen once. This clonotype was sampled from a man aged 65 to 79 with acute or convalescent COVID-19. The material sequenced was peripheral blood. The chain couples TRBV28 to TRBJ2-7; D not resolved. CDR3 loop: CASSFPYYEQYF. The CDR3 region has the DNA TGTGCCAGCAGTTTCCCGTACTACGAGCAGTACTTC.